This T cell receptor beta chain was recorded in a study of blood T cell repertoires in COVID-19. As for the study in general: Whether acute or convalescent, the COVID-19 samples came from the United States, Italy and Spain. The cDNA or gDNA used as material had been derived from T cells, B-cell-depleted T cells, or PBMCs.

The CDR3 has 14 amino acids. Trimming removed 6 bases from V and 2 bases from J; junction bases left unmatched: 6. From germline, CDR1 is MNHEY and CDR2 SVGAGI. In the source study's methods: Estimation of nucleated cell counts relied on the amplification of reference gene primers. The assay was immunoSEQ multiplex PCR, and TCRdb's table has in-frame clones only and misses some. V and J calls and clone size follow that table, whereas D and trimming were derived from the DNA. The table lists around 250,000 clones, more than 75% of them singletons. The sequence was collected from a man aged 80 or over with acute or convalescent COVID-19. The rearrangement uses TRBV6-5 and TRBJ1-1; 7 bases fit TRBD1. The material sequenced was peripheral blood. In nucleotides, the CDR3 is TGTGCCAGCAGAAGGGGACAGATTAACACTGAAGCTTTCTTT. This sequence encodes CASRRGQINTEAFF.